The rows below give T cell receptor beta chains drawn from one sample of a study of cytomegalovirus exposure and HLA in healthy donors. Method: immunoSEQ multiplex PCR; TCRdb's copy keeps in-frame clones and lacks some. The table lists tens of thousands of clones, more than 85% of them singletons. Specimen: PBMCs. These TCRs come from a young woman in good health and CMV-seronegative. Both conserved end residues are trimmed from each CDR3. Each record gives: V gene, J gene, CDR3 protein.

v_call: TRBV7-2; j_call: TRBJ1-4; cdr3_aa: ASSRTAGEKLF
v_call: TRBV7-6; j_call: TRBJ1-4; cdr3_aa: ASSLGPGQGTANEKLF
v_call: TRBV5-1; j_call: TRBJ2-3; cdr3_aa: ASSLGVRGTDTQY
v_call: TRBV15; j_call: TRBJ1-2; cdr3_aa: ATSRKRDRYYGYT
v_call: TRBV5-1; j_call: TRBJ2-7; cdr3_aa: ASSSGLAGSYEQY
v_call: TRBV19; j_call: TRBJ2-5; cdr3_aa: ASSLRLAGGLGETQY
v_call: TRBV23-1; j_call: TRBJ1-3; cdr3_aa: ASSHSTGGNTIY
v_call: TRBV5-6; j_call: TRBJ2-3; cdr3_aa: ASSNLAGGGIRYTQY
v_call: TRBV4-1; j_call: TRBJ2-2; cdr3_aa: ASSRGRNTGELF
v_call: TRBV28; j_call: TRBJ2-7; cdr3_aa: ASRDISPYEQY
v_call: TRBV11-2; j_call: TRBJ2-7; cdr3_aa: ASSLELAEQY
v_call: TRBV7-9; j_call: TRBJ2-7; cdr3_aa: ASSLESVWGLARTYEQY
v_call: TRBV7-9; j_call: TRBJ2-5; cdr3_aa: ASSISGTPETQY
v_call: TRBV13; j_call: TRBJ2-7; cdr3_aa: ASSPPFGSRYEQY
v_call: TRBV2; j_call: TRBJ2-2; cdr3_aa: ASNGRAGGRGGELF
v_call: TRBV18; j_call: TRBJ2-2; cdr3_aa: ASSPQTGGDGELF
v_call: TRBV9; j_call: TRBJ2-2; cdr3_aa: ASSVLQGGWAGELF
v_call: TRBV23-1; j_call: TRBJ1-6; cdr3_aa: ASSLANEDSYNSPLH
v_call: TRBV13; j_call: TRBJ2-7; cdr3_aa: ASSLQGRSSYEQY
v_call: TRBV5-6; j_call: TRBJ2-7; cdr3_aa: ASSPDSSSYEQY
v_call: TRBV7-2; j_call: TRBJ2-2; cdr3_aa: ASSPNGGRAPLGTGELF
v_call: TRBV5-1; j_call: TRBJ1-5; cdr3_aa: ASSFTGANMEPQH
v_call: TRBV7-8; j_call: TRBJ2-2; cdr3_aa: ASSLTDRVTGELF
v_call: TRBV5-1; j_call: TRBJ2-7; cdr3_aa: ASSWSGGGLYEQY
v_call: TRBV7-9; j_call: TRBJ2-3; cdr3_aa: ASSFTLADRTDTQY
v_call: TRBV5-1; j_call: TRBJ2-3; cdr3_aa: ASSSQLASSTDTQY
v_call: TRBV27; j_call: TRBJ1-5; cdr3_aa: ASSLNRVNQPQH
v_call: TRBV5-5; j_call: TRBJ1-5; cdr3_aa: ASSQGDSNQPQH
v_call: TRBV6-6; j_call: TRBJ2-1; cdr3_aa: ATLSPGESYNEQF
v_call: TRBV7-2; j_call: TRBJ2-2; cdr3_aa: ASSLGGLDGELF
v_call: TRBV12-1; j_call: TRBJ1-5; cdr3_aa: ASSSPGTGGDLYQPQH
v_call: TRBV12-2; j_call: TRBJ2-1; cdr3_aa: ASRPLEESNPTYNEQF
v_call: TRBV6-6; j_call: TRBJ2-7; cdr3_aa: ASSLVGLREQY
v_call: TRBV4-1; j_call: TRBJ1-3; cdr3_aa: ASSQEGPVNSGNTIY
v_call: TRBV28; j_call: TRBJ2-7; cdr3_aa: ASSLRTSGRAREQY
v_call: TRBV12-1; j_call: TRBJ2-7; cdr3_aa: ASSPKKIRTSGTSYEQY
v_call: TRBV27; j_call: TRBJ1-1; cdr3_aa: ASSQWVDRVTEAF
v_call: TRBV6-1; j_call: TRBJ2-7; cdr3_aa: ASSEWVGSSYEQY
v_call: TRBV5-1; j_call: TRBJ2-5; cdr3_aa: ASSVRPPGLQETQY
v_call: TRBV27; j_call: TRBJ2-2; cdr3_aa: ASSLRTANTGELF
v_call: TRBV7-3; j_call: TRBJ2-7; cdr3_aa: ASSWTPFEEQY
v_call: TRBV5-1; j_call: TRBJ2-5; cdr3_aa: ASSLVNSGGQETQY
v_call: TRBV7-9; j_call: TRBJ1-5; cdr3_aa: ASSLGGKPQH
v_call: TRBV18; j_call: TRBJ1-5; cdr3_aa: ASTGTEGTIQPQH
v_call: TRBV7-9; j_call: TRBJ1-5; cdr3_aa: ASSFAGAGNQPQH
v_call: TRBV30; j_call: TRBJ2-7; cdr3_aa: AWTRGSSSYEQY
v_call: TRBV29-1; j_call: TRBJ1-1; cdr3_aa: SAQGAALFGTEAF
v_call: TRBV30; j_call: TRBJ1-6; cdr3_aa: AWNMGQVRGNSPLH